Sequencing of this TCR beta chain was carried out in a study of T cell responses to AZD1222 COVID-19 vaccine. Data came from immunoSEQ multiplex PCR; TCRdb stores just in-frame clones and leaves some out. Of about 84,000 clones in the sample, around 89% were seen once. Study results and limitations: CD4 TCRs covered the whole spike, strongest at regions 160-218 and 743-854. Spike-specific TCR breadth and depth grew following two AZD1222 doses. Unmutated variant regions are reportedly targeted by nearly half of spike-specific TCRs. All repertoire sampling was performed exclusively after the peak T cell response.

This clone occurred once. The antigen remains unidentified. This sequence was found in an adult in good health. Sequencing was performed on peripheral blood, taken on day 0 of AZD1222 vaccination.

CDR3 DNA sequence: TGTGCCAGCAGAATACAGGGTCCCCTGATGAGGCAGTACTTC. Amino acids: CASRIQGPLMRQYF. V gene TRBV6-5 combines with J gene TRBJ2-7; TRBD1 might be the D (6 bases). CDR3 length: 14 residues. In germline, CDR1 is MNHEY, CDR2 SVGAGI. Trimming cost V 6 bases and J 9 bases, with 21 bases left between them.